Below, 26 T cell receptor beta chains from the same sample are listed, as sequenced in a study of shared clonotypes between healthy human individuals. Clones were sequenced by immunoSEQ multiplex PCR, and TCRdb holds only the in-frame ones, with some missing. The table has about a million clones, approximately 70% seen once. Sequencing input: memory CD4+ T cells sorted from blood. As for subset: CD45RA-negative fraction. These receptors all come from a man aged 18 to 29 in good health.

The V call is TRBV6-5, the J call TRBJ1-4, with D possibly TRBD1 on 6 matching bases. CDR3 length: 15 amino acids. Per germline, CDR1 MNHEY and CDR2 SVGAGI. Trimming took 4 bases from V and 7 from J, leaving 16 bases between them. The CDR3 loop is CASSSSGTMGEKLFF. The CDR3, as DNA: TGTGCCAGCAGTTCTTCTGGGACAATGGGTGAAAAACTGTTTTTT.

The chain recombines TRBV7-9 with TRBJ1-4, with a tentative D call TRBD1 (5 bases). The V gene lost 7 bases and the J gene lost 5 bases, with 17 bases spanning the gap. This CDR3 is 15 amino acids long. In germline, CDR1 is SEHNR, CDR2 FQNEAQ (reference sequence). CDR3 residues: CASTSNTGLNEKLFF. The CDR3 DNA is TGTGCCAGCACTTCCAATACAGGACTGAATGAAAAACTGTTTTTT.

The table lists this clone with a few counts. The V and J genes are TRBV6-6 and TRBJ2-1, with a possible D match to TRBD1 (6 bases). CDR3 length: 14 amino acids. Germline loops: CDR1 MNHNY, CDR2 SVGAGI (reference sequence). Trimming removed 8 bases from V and 3 bases from J, with 14 bases in between. CDR3 in DNA: TGTGCCAGCTCTTGGGGGCAGAGCTACAATGAGCAGTTCTTC. This sequence encodes CASSWGQSYNEQFF.

The genes are TRBV30 and TRBJ1-1; the D is unclear. V lost 1 base and J 3 bases, leaving 9 bases between the germline ends. Looked up from germline, CDR1 is GTSNPN and CDR2 is SVGIG (reference sequence). This CDR3 is built from 13 residues. The CDR3 reads CAWSAGEDTEAFF. In nucleotides, the CDR3 is TGTGCCTGGAGTGCCGGGGAGGACACTGAAGCTTTCTTT.

In its sample, this clone was seen a few times. The chain is built from TRBV11-3 and TRBJ2-1, with TRBD2 matching 11 bases. This CDR3 contains 16 residues. V gave up 5 bases and J gave up 6 bases; unmatched junction bases: 9. The germline V gene has CDR1 SGHNT and CDR2 YENEEA. CDR3 DNA sequence: TGTGCCAGCAGCGGATCCGGGACTAGCGGACGCAATGAGCAGTTCTTC. Translation: CASSGSGTSGRNEQFF. The full variable domain, rest sourced from reference TRBV11-3 and TRBJ2-1, is EAGVVQSPRYKIIEKKQPVAFWCNPISGHNTLYWYLQNLGQGPELLIRYENEEAVDDSQLPKDRFSAERLKGVDSTLKIQPAELGDSAVYLCASSGSGTSGRNEQFFGPGTRLTVL.

The gene calls are TRBV5-1 and TRBJ2-5; D perhaps matches TRBD2 (5 bases). The CDR3 length is 15 residues. Germline V lookup: CDR1 SGHRS, CDR2 YFSETQ. The V gene lost 4 bases and the J gene lost 4 bases, with 17 bases spanning the gap. The CDR3 is CASSRGTGRRETQYF. In nucleotides, the CDR3 is TGCGCCAGCAGCCGTGGAACGGGAAGACGAGAGACCCAGTACTTC.

This chain links TRBV18 with TRBJ1-2, with a tentative D call TRBD1 (5 bases). Germline CDR1 reads KGHSH; CDR2 reads LQKENI. This CDR3 comprises 16 residues. V lost 3 bases and J lost 4, with 18 bases in between. This CDR3 reads CASSPDPGGWGYGYTF. DNA for the CDR3: TGTGCCAGCTCACCGGACCCGGGGGGATGGGGCTATGGCTACACCTTC.

The chain recombines TRBV7-8 with TRBJ1-5; 9 positions agree with TRBD1. CDR1 and CDR2 (germline): SGHVS, FQNEAQ. The CDR3 is 15 residues long. Germline trimming cut 1 base from V and 11 bases from J; bases unmatched to any gene: 9. The DNA for the CDR3 is TGTGCCAGCAGCTTAGGTGGGACAGGGATCGTCTCCCAGCATTTT. Residues: CASSLGGTGIVSQHF. Using reference TRBV7-8 and TRBJ1-5 for the parts outside the CDR3, the full variable domain is GAGVSQSPRYKVAKRGQDVALRCDPISGHVSLFWYQQALGQGPEFLTYFQNEAQLDKSGLPSDRFFAERPEGSVSTLKIQRTQQEDSAVYLCASSLGGTGIVSQHFGDGTRLSIL.

A single count supports this clone. V and J are TRBV4-2 and TRBJ2-1; D may match TRBD1 or TRBD2 (5 bases each). Germline CDR1 LGHNA, CDR2 YNFKEQ. Trimming left V 1 base short and J 5 bases short, with 21 bases between. This CDR3 is built from 18 residues. CDR3 DNA: TGTGCCAGCAGCCAAGGGCACGTTACCGGGACCGTTAACAATGAGCAGTTCTTC. Translating it yields CASSQGHVTGTVNNEQFF.

In DNA form, the CDR3 reads TGTGCCAGCAGTTCCCAGGGGGCCTGGGCCAACGTCCTGACTTTC. Translating it yields CASSSQGAWANVLTF. V gene TRBV27 combines with J gene TRBJ2-6; 8 bases are shared with TRBD1. Germline values: CDR1 MNHEY, CDR2 SMNVEV (reference sequence). V lost 4 bases to trimming and J lost 5 bases; unmatched junction nucleotides: 4. The CDR3 extends over 15 amino acids.

This chain links TRBV6-1 with TRBJ1-6; 8 bases agree with TRBD1. J was trimmed by 2 bases and V by 1 base; bases with no gene match: 4. CDR3 length equals 17 residues. CDR1 is MNHNS, CDR2 SASEGT, per germline. For the CDR3, the DNA is TGTGCCAGCAGTGAAGGGCGACAGGGGACCTATAATTCACCCCTCCACTTT. Translation gives CASSEGRQGTYNSPLHF.

The chain recombines TRBV19 with TRBJ2-5; D possibly uses TRBD1 or TRBD2 (5 bases each). Trimming stripped 0 bases from V and 2 bases from J, with 13 bases between. In germline, CDR1 is LNHDA, CDR2 SQIVND (reference sequence). CDR3 length: 16 residues. The CDR3 DNA follows: TGTGCCAGTAGTATAGATGGGGTTTGGGGGCAAGAGACCCAGTACTTC. It translates to CASSIDGVWGQETQYF.

The chain carries TRBV30 and TRBJ2-7; 7 bases match TRBD1. Germline V CDR1 and CDR2: GTSNPN, SVGIG (reference sequence). V was clipped by 2 bases and J by 9 bases; unmatched bases: 7. The CDR3 consists of 12 residues. The CDR3, as DNA: TGTGCCTGGAGTCCAACACAGGGGAGGCAGTACTTC. Translation gives CAWSPTQGRQYF.

The chain joins TRBV6-1 to TRBJ2-3; 13 bases are shared with TRBD2. Germline CDR1 is MNHNS and CDR2 is SASEGT. V lost 3 bases, J lost 5 bases, and 8 bases stayed unmatched. CDR3 size: 17 residues. CDR3 loop: CASSDPTSGRKLDTQYF. The CDR3 DNA reads as TGTGCCAGCAGTGACCCGACTAGCGGGAGGAAATTAGATACGCAGTATTTT.

This clone was counted once. The chain couples TRBV30 to TRBJ1-1; D remains unclear. Trimming left V 6 bases short and J 1 base short, with 12 bases between. The CDR3 has 13 amino acids. Per the germline V gene, CDR1 is GTSNPN and CDR2 is SVGIG (reference sequence). The CDR3 region is CACRGAGNTEAFF. The DNA for the CDR3 is TGTGCCTGCCGAGGCGCGGGGAACACTGAAGCTTTCTTT.

The rearrangement joins TRBV7-8 to TRBJ1-5, with no clear D. The CDR3 sequence is 14 residues long. In germline, CDR1 is SGHVS, CDR2 FQNEAQ. Deletions cut 1 base from V and 4 bases from J, with 8 bases between. Written as DNA, the CDR3 is TGTGCCAGCAGCTTAGATTCGGCTAATCAGCCCCAGCATTTT. It is translated as CASSLDSANQPQHF.

The chain recombines TRBV6-1 with TRBJ1-5; D not certain. The CDR3 is made up of 13 amino acids. Germline V CDR1 and CDR2: MNHNS, SASEGT. V was cut by 6 bases and J by 7 bases, with 13 bases left in between. The CDR3 coding sequence is TGTGCCAGCAGCTCCGAAGGGAAACAGCCCCAGCATTTT. Translating gives CASSSEGKQPQHF.

The table lists this clone with a few counts. The chain recombines TRBV9 with TRBJ2-1, with 8 nucleotides matching TRBD1. Germline values: CDR1 SGDLS, CDR2 YYNGEE. V trimming: 4 bases; J trimming: 9 bases; junction bases outside the gene matches: 18. CDR3 size: 17 residues. The chain's CDR3 is CASSPKRDRWSRAEQFF. CDR3 coding DNA: TGTGCCAGCAGCCCTAAGAGGGACAGGTGGTCCAGGGCTGAGCAGTTCTTC.

V usage is TRBV6-5 and J usage is TRBJ1-6, with TRBD1 matching over 9 bases. This CDR3 is 15 amino acids long. Trimming at V came to 1 base and at J to 10 bases, leaving 5 bases not matched to a gene. CDR1 is MNHEY and CDR2 is SVGAGI in the germline V gene. The CDR3 sequence: CASSYLGQGGSPLHF. The DNA of the CDR3 is TGTGCCAGCAGTTACTTGGGACAGGGAGGGTCACCCCTCCACTTT.

The chain joins TRBV6-1 to TRBJ2-3; 8 positions agree with TRBD2. This CDR3 region has 15 residues. The germline CDR1 and CDR2 sequences are MNHNS and SASEGT. Unmatched junction bases numbered 8, after V lost 5 bases and J lost 4 bases. DNA of the CDR3: TGTGCCAGCAGTACGGGACTAGTCAACGCAGATACGCAGTATTTT. Protein product: CASSTGLVNADTQYF.

This chain links TRBV5-4 with TRBJ1-2; no clear D gene. The germline gives CDR1 SGHNT, CDR2 YYREEE (reference sequence). The germline V and J ends were trimmed by 4 bases and 7 bases, with 20 bases remaining between them. The CDR3 has 15 amino acids. CDR3 region: CASSQDLRSGSGYTF. CDR3 DNA sequence: TGTGCCAGCAGCCAAGATTTAAGGTCAGGCTCTGGCTACACCTTC.

V and J are TRBV9 and TRBJ2-6; D gene ambiguous. The germline CDR1 and CDR2 sequences are SGDLS and YYNGEE. This CDR3 has 14 residues. Deletions cut 2 bases from V and 0 bases from J, with 3 bases between. The CDR3 DNA reads as TGTGCCAGCAGCGTGTACTCTGGGGCCAACGTCCTGACTTTC. This codes for CASSVYSGANVLTF.

The gene calls are TRBV5-1 and TRBJ1-2; D is perhaps TRBD1 (5 bases). Germline assignment: CDR1 SGHRS and CDR2 YFSETQ. V gave up 3 bases and J gave up 1 base, with 10 bases separating them. The CDR3 runs 14 residues. The CDR3, as DNA: TGCGCCAGCAGCTACGGGGACGGTAACTATGGCTACACCTTC. Amino acid sequence: CASSYGDGNYGYTF.

The rearrangement joins TRBV7-2 to TRBJ1-2; 7 bases are a match to TRBD1. CDR3 size: 17 residues. After removal of 5 bases from V and 4 bases from J, the junction contained 16 bases not matched to a gene. Per the germline V gene, CDR1 is SGHTA and CDR2 is FQGNSA. CDR3 coding DNA: TGTGCCAGCAGCCCCAAGGGGGAGGGACAGAAAACCTATGGCTACACCTTC. Residues: CASSPKGEGQKTYGYTF.

This sequence joins TRBV7-3 and TRBJ1-5; D gene ambiguous. Trimming cost V 5 bases and J 1 base, with 21 bases left between them. Germline V lookup: CDR1 SGHTA, CDR2 FQGTGA. This CDR3 comprises 18 residues. CDR3 DNA: TGTGCCAGCAGCCAGTCTATGGGCTCCTATGGAAGCAATCAGCCCCAGCATTTT. This sequence encodes CASSQSMGSYGSNQPQHF. Using reference TRBV7-3 and TRBJ1-5 for the parts outside the CDR3, the full variable domain is GAGVSQTPSNKVTEKGKYVELRCDPISGHTALYWYRQSLGQGPEFLIYFQGTGAADDSGLPNDRFFAVRPEGSVSTLKIQRTERGDSAVYLCASSQSMGSYGSNQPQHFGDGTRLSIL.

The V gene is TRBV4-3, the J gene TRBJ2-1; 10 bases agree with TRBD2. Germline assignment: CDR1 LGHNA and CDR2 YSLEER. J was trimmed by 8 bases and V by 4 bases; bases with no gene match: 11. The CDR3 is 16 amino acids. This chain's CDR3 is CASSLFSSGSGDEQFF. As DNA, the CDR3 is TGCGCCAGCAGCCTGTTTTCTAGCGGGAGTGGGGATGAGCAGTTCTTC.